This TCR beta chain is drawn from a study of monozygotic twins with inflammatory bowel disease. The length of the CDR3 is 15 residues. The cDNA of both the TCRalpha and TCRbeta chains was subjected to two nested PCRs of 16 and 9 cycles. TCRdb reprocessed the 5' RACE reads and reports one entry per CDR3 protein, with no DNA. The listing records around 140,000 distinct CDR3 sequences. Sequencing was carried out using blood. V and J are TRBV12-3 or TRBV12-4 and TRBJ2-1; the D call of TRBD1 rests on TCRdb alone, since no DNA is present to check it. This receptor was obtained from a human donor with ulcerative colitis or Crohn's disease, or a healthy co-twin of an affected twin (not recorded which). CDR3 amino acids: CASSFGGVGGNEQFF.